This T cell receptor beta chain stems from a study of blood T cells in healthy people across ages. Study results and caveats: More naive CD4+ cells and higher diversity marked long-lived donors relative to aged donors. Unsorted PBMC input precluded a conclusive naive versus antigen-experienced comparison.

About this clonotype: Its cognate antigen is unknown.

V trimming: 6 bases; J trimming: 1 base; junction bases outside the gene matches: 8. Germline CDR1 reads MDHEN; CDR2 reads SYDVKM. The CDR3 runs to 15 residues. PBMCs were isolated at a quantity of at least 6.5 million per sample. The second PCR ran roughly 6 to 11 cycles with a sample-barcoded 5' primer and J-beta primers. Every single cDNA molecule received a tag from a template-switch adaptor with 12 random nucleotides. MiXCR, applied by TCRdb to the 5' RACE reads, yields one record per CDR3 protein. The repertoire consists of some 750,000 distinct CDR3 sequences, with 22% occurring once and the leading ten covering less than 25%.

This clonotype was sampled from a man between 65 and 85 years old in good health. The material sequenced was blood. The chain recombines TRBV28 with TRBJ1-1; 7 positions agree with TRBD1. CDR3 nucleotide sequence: TGTGCCAGCAGGGTGTGGGGACAGACGAACACTGAAGCTTTCTTT. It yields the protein CASRVWGQTNTEAFF. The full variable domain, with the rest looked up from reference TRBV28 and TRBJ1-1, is DVKVTQSSRYLVKRTGEKVFLECVQDMDHENMFWYRQDPGLGLRLIYFSYDVKMKEKGDIPEGYSVSREKKERFSLILESASTNQTSMYLCASRVWGQTNTEAFFGQGTRLTVV.